This T cell receptor beta chain was documented in a study of blood T cell repertoires in COVID-19. A remark on this clone: The identical CDR3 is also encoded by other nucleotide sequences in the sample.

Method: immunoSEQ multiplex PCR; TCRdb's copy keeps in-frame clones and lacks some. Found here are 350,000 to 450,000 clones, approximately 92% of them singletons; the top ten hold around 1.1%. Individuals aged about 18 to 95 years were recruited from roughly 23 US areas. The sequencing sample was made of PBMCs or T cells enriched from blood (not recorded which). This TCR came from a man aged 25-45 years who had recovered from COVID-19.

This chain's CDR3 is CASSLGGGELFF. CDR3 bases: TGTGCCAGCTCTCTAGGCGGCGGGGAGCTGTTTTTT. The chain is built from TRBV28 and TRBJ2-2; D unclear. The CDR3 covers 12 residues. The V gene lost 8 bases and the J gene lost 7 bases, with 11 bases spanning the gap. Germline V gene lookup returns CDR1 MDHEN and CDR2 SYDVKM.